A single sample is the source of the 29 T cell receptor beta chains below, sequenced in a study of T cell responses to AZD1222 COVID-19 vaccine. Here immunoSEQ multiplex PCR was the method, and the copy in TCRdb shows in-frame clones only, minus some. Of 25,000 to 35,000 clones listed, 80% to 95% are singletons. The sequencing here drew on peripheral blood, taken on day 0 of AZD1222 vaccination. The source of these receptors is an adult in good health.

The chain recombines TRBV5-8 with TRBJ2-5, with 7 nucleotides matching TRBD2. Per the germline V gene, CDR1 is SGHTS and CDR2 is YDEGEE. With V trimmed by 2 bases and J by 4 bases, 11 bases remained unmatched. This CDR3 region has 16 residues. CDR3: CASSLLSGAWGETQYF. CDR3 nucleotide sequence: TGTGCCAGCAGCTTACTCAGCGGGGCTTGGGGAGAGACCCAGTACTTC. The whole variable domain, filled in from reference TRBV5-8 and TRBJ2-5, reads EAGVTQSPTHLIKTRGQQATLRCSPISGHTSVYWYQQALGLGLQFLLWYDEGEERNRGNFPPRFSGRQFPNYSSELNVNALELEDSALYLCASSLLSGAWGETQYFGPGTRLLVL.

V is TRBV19 and J is TRBJ2-5; 14 nucleotides line up with TRBD2. V lost 4 bases and J lost 0; bases outside the gene matches: 13. Germline CDR1 LNHDA, CDR2 SQIVND (reference sequence). This CDR3 comprises 20 residues. CDR3 residues: CASSTPIGTSGGKYQETQYF. The CDR3 DNA reads TGTGCCAGTAGTACCCCGATAGGGACTAGCGGGGGAAAGTACCAAGAGACCCAGTACTTC.

The V call is TRBV5-1, the J call TRBJ1-2; D not certain. The germline V gene has CDR1 SGHRS and CDR2 YFSETQ. The CDR3 is made up of 17 amino acids. Trimming removed 1 base at V and 7 bases at J, with 23 bases between. CDR3 loop: CASSLNPDKTFIGGYTF. CDR3 nucleotide sequence: TGCGCCAGCAGCTTGAATCCCGACAAAACTTTTATCGGTGGCTACACCTTC.

The chain couples TRBV21-1 to TRBJ1-1; the DNA was not used to check the table's D call, TRBD1. TRBV21-1 is an annotated pseudogene. This CDR3 region has 16 residues. The CDR3 is CASSKALTGSNTEAFF. In DNA, the CDR3 is TGTGCCAGCAGCAAAGCGCTGACAGGGTCGAACACTGAAGCTTTCTTT.

This chain links TRBV7-2 with TRBJ1-2, with 7 nucleotides matching TRBD1. V gave up 1 base and J gave up 6 bases; unmatched junction bases: 11. This CDR3 has 16 amino acids. Germline values: CDR1 SGHTA, CDR2 FQGNSA. CDR3 sequence: CASSLELMDRSNGYTF. The CDR3, as DNA: TGTGCCAGCAGCTTAGAGTTGATGGACAGGTCTAATGGCTACACCTTC.

CDR3 region: CASSPPHQNTEAFF. The CDR3, as DNA: TGTGCCAGCAGTCCACCCCACCAAAACACTGAAGCTTTCTTT. This chain joins TRBV6-5 and TRBJ1-1, with no clear D. The CDR3 is made up of 14 amino acids. V was clipped by 5 bases and J by 2 bases, with 12 bases between them. The germline gives CDR1 MNHEY, CDR2 SVGAGI.

This rearrangement joins TRBV7-2 to TRBJ2-1, with D possibly called TRBD1 or TRBD2 (5 bases each). V lost 5 bases and J lost 5, with 16 bases in between. The CDR3 spans 15 residues. Germline-derived CDR1 and CDR2 are SGHTA and FQGNSA. The CDR3 DNA reads as TGTGCCAGCAGCCCGCCCGGGACCGTGAACAATGAGCAGTTCTTC. Its translation: CASSPPGTVNNEQFF.

The chain has TRBV19 and TRBJ2-7; a possible D gene is TRBD2 (5 bases). The CDR3 contains 12 residues. CDR1 and CDR2 (germline): LNHDA, SQIVND (reference sequence). The ends were cut back, 5 bases at V and 3 bases at J, with 8 bases in the middle. The CDR3 spells CASSDRGYEQYF. DNA for the CDR3: TGTGCCAGTAGTGACCGGGGCTACGAGCAGTACTTC.

The gene calls are TRBV12-3 or TRBV12-4 and TRBJ1-4, with D possibly TRBD1 on 6 matching bases. The CDR3 is 13 amino acids. V was pared by 1 base and J by 7 bases, with 7 bases between. CDR3 in amino acids: CASSLGTAEKLFF. Here the CDR3 DNA reads TGTGCCAGCAGTTTAGGGACAGCTGAAAAACTGTTTTTT.

This clone was recorded once. The rearrangement joins TRBV7-2 to TRBJ1-2; 11 nucleotides agree with TRBD1. J gave up 7 bases and V 5 bases, and 12 bases lay outside the gene matches. Germline V gene lookup returns CDR1 SGHTA and CDR2 FQGNSA. The CDR3 has 16 residues. The DNA for the CDR3 is TGTGCCAGCAGCCCGGGACAGGGGGGGATTAAGGTTGGCTACACCTTC. This codes for CASSPGQGGIKVGYTF. The full variable domain, its missing parts supplied by reference TRBV7-2 and TRBJ1-2, is GAGVSQSPSNKVTEKGKDVELRCDPISGHTALYWYRQSLGQGLEFLIYFQGNSAPDKSGLPSDRFSAERTGGSVSTLTIQRTQQEDSAVYLCASSPGQGGIKVGYTFGSGTRLTVV.

The chain employs TRBV30 and TRBJ1-5; D is undetermined. CDR1 is GTSNPN and CDR2 is SVGIG in the germline V gene (reference sequence). This CDR3 has 13 residues. Trimming took off 0 bases at V and 5 bases at J, with 8 bases between the two ends. CDR3: CAWSVGSDQPQHF. The CDR3 DNA sequence: TGTGCCTGGAGTGTAGGATCCGATCAGCCCCAGCATTTT. The whole variable domain, filled in from reference TRBV30 and TRBJ1-5, reads SQTIHQWPATLVQPVGSPLSLECTVEGTSNPNLYWYRQAAGRGLQLLFYSVGIGQISSEVPQNLSASRPQDRQFILSSKKLLLSDSGFYLCAWSVGSDQPQHFGDGTRLSIL.

The V and J genes are TRBV3-1 (or the pseudogene TRBV3-2) and TRBJ1-2; 11 bases fit TRBD1. Trimming took 4 bases from V and 8 from J; bases not matched to a gene: 6. The germline V gene encodes CDR1 LGHDT and CDR2 YNNKEL (reference sequence). CDR3 size: 14 residues. As DNA, the CDR3 is TGTGCCAGCAGCCCTGTGGGACAGGGGGGGGGCTACACCTTC. The encoded protein is CASSPVGQGGGYTF.

V usage is TRBV29-1 and J usage is TRBJ1-2; TRBD1 is a possible D gene (5 bases). In germline, CDR1 is SQVTM, CDR2 ANQGSEA. Trimming removed 6 bases from V and 6 bases from J, with 26 bases in between. The CDR3 consists of 16 residues. The CDR3 nucleotides are TGCAGCGTGGCACCCCACTTGACATTAAGGGACCATGGCTACACCTTC. Its translation is CSVAPHLTLRDHGYTF.

The chain joins TRBV7-9 to TRBJ2-1; a weak D match, TRBD1 (5 bases). CDR1 and CDR2 from the germline V gene are SEHNR and FQNEAQ (reference sequence). The CDR3 length is 16 residues. V lost 5 bases, J lost 1 base, and 15 bases lay in between. In DNA, the CDR3 is TGTGCCAGCAGCCCACGTGGGGCGAAGTCCTACAATGAGCAGTTCTTC. Its translation is CASSPRGAKSYNEQFF.

The chain is built from TRBV19 and TRBJ2-3; 9 positions match TRBD2. With 7 bases clipped from V and 4 bases from J, the junction kept 9 bases outside the gene matches. Germline CDR1 LNHDA, CDR2 SQIVND (reference sequence). The CDR3 spans 15 residues. The CDR3 is CASKMGRGGPDTQYF. Written as DNA, the CDR3 is TGTGCCAGTAAGATGGGGCGGGGGGGCCCAGATACGCAGTATTTT.

The rearrangement uses TRBV19 and TRBJ2-3, with D possibly TRBD1 on 5 matching bases. Germline assignment: CDR1 LNHDA and CDR2 SQIVND (reference sequence). The V gene lost 6 bases and the J gene lost 1 base, with 17 bases spanning the gap. This CDR3 spans 16 amino acids. The CDR3 DNA sequence: TGTGCCAGTAGCTCCGGACAACTTCCGCGCACAGATACGCAGTATTTT. Protein product: CASSSGQLPRTDTQYF.

The rearrangement uses TRBV5-1 and TRBJ2-7; 7 nucleotides agree with TRBD1. This CDR3 is built from 17 residues. In germline, CDR1 is SGHRS, CDR2 YFSETQ. V gave up 4 bases and J gave up 2 bases; unmatched junction bases: 15. The CDR3 here is CASSPSSGTAYPYEQYF. CDR3 DNA: TGCGCCAGCAGCCCTTCCTCCGGGACAGCTTACCCCTACGAGCAGTACTTC.

The J gene is TRBJ1-1, the V gene TRBV27; D gene ambiguous. The CDR3 sequence is 14 residues long. CDR1 and CDR2 from the germline V gene are MNHEY and SMNVEV (reference sequence). Between the trimmed V and J ends, which lost 7 bases and 1 base, there was a span of 13 bases. For the CDR3, the DNA is TGTGCCAGCACGCCTGGCGGGAGGAACACTGAAGCTTTCTTT. This sequence encodes CASTPGGRNTEAFF.

This sequence joins TRBV12-5 and TRBJ2-1; 10 positions agree with TRBD1. The CDR3 totals 14 residues. V lost 5 bases and J lost 7; bases outside the gene matches: 5. CDR1 is LGHNT, CDR2 FRNRAP, per germline. CDR3 amino acids: CASGMGQGMNEQFF. The CDR3 nucleotides read TGTGCTAGTGGTATGGGACAGGGGATGAATGAGCAGTTCTTC.

The rearrangement joins TRBV18 to TRBJ1-1; D unclear. CDR1 and CDR2 from the germline V gene are KGHSH and LQKENI. CDR3 length: 12 residues. V lost 3 bases and J lost 2, with 4 bases in between. The CDR3 sequence is CASSPTNTEAFF. CDR3 nucleotides: TGTGCCAGCTCACCGACCAACACTGAAGCTTTCTTT.

The gene calls are TRBV6-5 and TRBJ1-2; no clear D. V gave up 7 bases and J gave up 0 bases, with 6 bases separating them. The CDR3 loop spans 12 amino acids. Germline V gene sequence: CDR1 MNHEY, CDR2 SVGAGI. The CDR3 bases are TGTGCCAGCATGAGAACTAACTATGGCTACACCTTC. Protein: CASMRTNYGYTF.

The chain carries TRBV5-1 and TRBJ1-1; the match to TRBD1 covers 10 bases. V was pared by 4 bases and J by 11 bases, with 8 bases of the junction left unmatched. This CDR3 comprises 13 residues. The V gene's germline CDR1 is SGHRS and CDR2 YFSETQ. CDR3 nucleotides: TGCGCCAGCAGCACCGGGACAGGGGTTAGGGCTTTCTTT. Amino acids: CASSTGTGVRAFF.

The V and J genes are TRBV5-6 and TRBJ2-1, with D unclear. V was trimmed by 1 base and J by 7 bases, leaving 3 bases between them. This CDR3 has 11 residues. CDR1 SGHDT and CDR2 YYEEEE come from the germline V gene. The DNA for the CDR3 is TGTGCCAGCAGCTTGTTGAATGAGCAGTTCTTC. This encodes CASSLLNEQFF.

This clone was found once. The chain is built from TRBV4-3 and TRBJ2-7, with 9 positions matching TRBD1. There are 15 residues in the CDR3. V lost 1 base, J lost 2 bases, and 3 bases stayed unmatched. The germline V gene encodes CDR1 LGHNA and CDR2 YSLEER. The CDR3 nucleotides read TGCGCCAGCAGCCAAGCCGGGACAGGGACCTACGAGCAGTACTTC. It encodes CASSQAGTGTYEQYF.

In this sample, this clone turned up once. The genes are TRBV9 and TRBJ2-7; D remains unclear. CDR3 size: 14 residues. Trimming pared 4 bases from V and 0 bases from J, leaving 11 bases between. Germline V gene data show CDR1 as SGDLS and CDR2 as YYNGEE. In nucleotides, the CDR3 is TGTGCCAGCAGCCCCCGACCGAGCTCCTACGAGCAGTACTTC. Its translation: CASSPRPSSYEQYF.

This clone was counted once. The chain is built from TRBV7-8 and TRBJ2-3, with D possibly being TRBD2 (6 bases). Germline CDR1 is SGHVS and CDR2 is FQNEAQ. V lost 5 bases, J lost 0 bases, and 15 bases lay in between. The CDR3 is made up of 16 amino acids. This chain's CDR3 is CASSQGTFLSTDTQYF. For the CDR3, the DNA is TGTGCCAGCAGCCAAGGGACTTTTTTGAGCACAGATACGCAGTATTTT.

This rearrangement joins TRBV25-1 to TRBJ2-3; D possibly matches TRBD1 or TRBD2 (7 bases each). This CDR3 is 15 amino acids long. The V gene lost 6 bases and the J gene lost 0 bases, with 13 bases spanning the gap. Germline V gene sequence: CDR1 MGHDK, CDR2 SYGVNS. The CDR3 DNA sequence: TGTGCCAGCAGCCCAGGGGGGGGTAGCACAGATACGCAGTATTTT. This sequence encodes CASSPGGGSTDTQYF.

The chain couples TRBV6-1 to TRBJ1-1, with 8 positions matching TRBD1. V lost 1 base and J lost 8; bases outside the gene matches: 9. This CDR3 region has 15 residues. Germline V gene data show CDR1 as MNHNS and CDR2 as SASEGT. The CDR3 sequence is CASSEEFPRGREAFF. CDR3 sequence (DNA): TGTGCCAGCAGTGAAGAGTTCCCCAGGGGGCGGGAAGCTTTCTTT.

The chain combines TRBV7-9 with TRBJ1-5; perhaps TRBD1 as D (5 bases). This CDR3 is 14 amino acids long. Germline CDR1 reads SEHNR; CDR2 reads FQNEAQ (reference sequence). With 4 bases removed from V and 3 bases from J, the gap between germline ends came to 10 bases. CDR3 sequence (DNA): TGTGCCAGCAGCTGGCAGGGTGACAATCAGCCCCAGCATTTT. Its protein product is CASSWQGDNQPQHF. Filled out from reference TRBV7-9 and TRBJ1-5, the complete variable domain reads DTGVSQNPRHKITKRGQNVTFRCDPISEHNRLYWYRQTLGQGPEFLTYFQNEAQLEKSRLLSDRFSAERPKGSFSTLEIQRTEQGDSAMYLCASSWQGDNQPQHFGDGTRLSIL.